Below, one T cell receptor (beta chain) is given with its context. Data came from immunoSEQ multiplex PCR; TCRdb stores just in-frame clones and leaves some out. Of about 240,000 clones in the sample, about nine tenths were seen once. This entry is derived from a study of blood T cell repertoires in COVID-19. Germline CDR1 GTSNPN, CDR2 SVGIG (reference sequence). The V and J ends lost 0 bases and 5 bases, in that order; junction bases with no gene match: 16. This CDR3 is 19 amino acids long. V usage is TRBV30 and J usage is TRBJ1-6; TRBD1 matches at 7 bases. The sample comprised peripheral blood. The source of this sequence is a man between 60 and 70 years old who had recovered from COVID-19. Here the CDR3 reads CAWSVARGLFGSDNSPLHF. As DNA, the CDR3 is TGTGCCTGGAGTGTGGCAAGGGGGCTTTTCGGCTCGGATAATTCACCCCTCCACTTT.